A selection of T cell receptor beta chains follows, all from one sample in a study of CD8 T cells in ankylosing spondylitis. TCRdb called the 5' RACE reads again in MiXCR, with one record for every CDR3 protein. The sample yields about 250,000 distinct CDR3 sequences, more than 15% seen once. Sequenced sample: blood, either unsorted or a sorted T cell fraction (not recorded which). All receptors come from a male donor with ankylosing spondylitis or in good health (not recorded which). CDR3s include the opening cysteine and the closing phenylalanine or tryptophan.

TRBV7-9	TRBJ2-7	CASSLDGLWEQYF
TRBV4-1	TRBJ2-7	CASSQAILGYEQYF
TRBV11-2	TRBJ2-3	CASSSGTGLTTDTQYF
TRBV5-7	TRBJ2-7	CAIKRGQYF
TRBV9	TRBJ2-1	CASSVDRLGQYNEQFF
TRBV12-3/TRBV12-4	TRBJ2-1	CASSFSGGSRNEQFF
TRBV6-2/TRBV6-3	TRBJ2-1	CASSHGARLVDGNEQFF
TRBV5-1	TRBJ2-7	CASSLPGRSYEQYF
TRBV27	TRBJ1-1	CASSLGGGSTEAFF
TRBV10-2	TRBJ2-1	CASSEGLGVGNEQFF
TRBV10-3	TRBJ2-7	CATLDDPYEQYF
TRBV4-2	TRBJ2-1	CASSQGAQYNEQFF
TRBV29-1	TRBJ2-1	CSASVVDRGETASYNEQFF
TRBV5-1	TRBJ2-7	CASSYGTGDYEQYF
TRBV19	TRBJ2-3	CASSIGVSGSDTQYF
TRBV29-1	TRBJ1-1	CSVNLNWGAEAFF
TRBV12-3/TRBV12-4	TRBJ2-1	CASSPPGRQFF
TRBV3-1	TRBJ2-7	CASSHPDTGGEQYF
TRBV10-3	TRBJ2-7	CALQREGRPEQYF
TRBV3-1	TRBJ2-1	CASSQEGLAGNEQFF
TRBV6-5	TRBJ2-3	CASSYLAGTPDTQYF
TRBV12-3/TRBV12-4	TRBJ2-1	CASTEGYNEQFF
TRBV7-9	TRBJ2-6	CASNPKGPRAGANVLTF
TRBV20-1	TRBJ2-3	CSASTASGGYTDTQYF
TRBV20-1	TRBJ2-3	CSARGTSGRGGTDTQYF
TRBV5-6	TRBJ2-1	CASSFSDTPYNEQFF
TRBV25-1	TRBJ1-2	CATEFYGYTF
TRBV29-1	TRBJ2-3	CSVVLPSTDTQYF
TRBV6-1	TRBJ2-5	CASTQGAWDQETQYF
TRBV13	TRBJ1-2	CASSEVTGTHYGYTF
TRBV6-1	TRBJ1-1	CASSKDMNTEAFF
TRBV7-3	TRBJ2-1	CASSTADYNEQFF
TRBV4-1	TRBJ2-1	CASSHSLAGVHNEQFF
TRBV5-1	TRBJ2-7	CASSFEGGRYEQYF
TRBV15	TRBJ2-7	CATRKIEAGTYEQYF
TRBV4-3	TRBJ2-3	CASSQEGTGTDTQYF
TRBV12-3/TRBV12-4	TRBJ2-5	CASSLRGREETQYF
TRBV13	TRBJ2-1	CASSFPGLALGVNEQFF
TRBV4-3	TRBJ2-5	CASSQDWTRAETQYF
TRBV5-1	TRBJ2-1	CASSSDDGNEQFF
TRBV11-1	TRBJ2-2	CASRGAAGELFF
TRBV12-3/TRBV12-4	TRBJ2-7	CASSFLGLAVYEQYF
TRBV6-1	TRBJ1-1	CASGRGRNTEAFF
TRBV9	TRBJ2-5	CASSVEPQTQETQYF
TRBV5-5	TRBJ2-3	CASIYRGDGTDTQYF
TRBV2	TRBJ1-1	CASSEARIWGAFF
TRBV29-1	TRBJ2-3	CSVEGITDTQYF
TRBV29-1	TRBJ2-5	CGVEGLASAETQYF
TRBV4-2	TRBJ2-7	CASSQYLANSYEQYF
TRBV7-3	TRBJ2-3	CASSFGQGAADTQYF
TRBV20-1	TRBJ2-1	CSARPGLAGTGSYNEQFF
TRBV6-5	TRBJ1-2	CASSYGATYGYTF
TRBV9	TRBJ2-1	CASSVGVLAGGDEQFF
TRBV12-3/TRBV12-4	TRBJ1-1	CASDTPQGGTEAFF
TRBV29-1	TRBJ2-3	CSVEDLGVGDTQYF
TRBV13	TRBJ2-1	CASSSPGTSGVYEQFF
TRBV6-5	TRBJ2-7	CASTGTDEQYF
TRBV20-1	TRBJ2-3	CSARDGTSASTDTQYF
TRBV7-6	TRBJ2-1	CASSSLAGRGEQFF